The source of this T cell receptor beta chain is a study of regulatory dendritic cells for organ transplantation. Study overall: Monocytes received vitamin D3 on days 0 and 4, IL-10 on day 4.

Germline trimming cut 6 bases from V and 10 bases from J; bases unmatched to any gene: 12. Germline V CDR1 and CDR2: SGHTA, FQGNSA. This CDR3 comprises 15 residues. As to this clone: What it binds is unknown.

Sorted T cells were CFSE-labeled and cultured four to five days with allogeneic regulatory or mature dendritic cells at 1:10. Here immunoSEQ multiplex PCR was the method, and the copy in TCRdb shows in-frame clones only, minus some. The sample contains approximately 10,000 clones, roughly 82% of which appear only once. V is TRBV7-2 and J is TRBJ1-6; the match to TRBD1 covers 7 bases. Input material: memory CD4+ T cells from blood cultured with regulatory dendritic cells. Subset described: CD45RO+ memory T cells. The sequence was obtained from a human donor in good health. The CDR3 sequence is CASSQLGTVNSPLHF. CDR3 bases: TGTGCCAGCAGTCAGTTAGGGACAGTAAACTCACCCCTCCACTTT.